These 3 T cell receptor beta chains were all obtained from the same sample, sequenced in a study of Graves' ophthalmopathy and Graves' hyperthyroidism. Amplification of the TCR beta CDR3 regions used RNA transcripts (as template). Second-round multiplex PCR came after a first-round RT-PCR that employed HTBI primers. TCRdb itself ran the multiplex PCR reads through MiXCR, one entry per CDR3 protein. Of about 700,000 distinct CDR3 sequences listed, approximately 40% are singletons. Sequencing used peripheral blood. Source of these receptors: an adult man with Graves' ophthalmopathy.

The chain uses TRBV20-1 and TRBJ2-7, with 9 bases identical to TRBD2. The CDR3 is made up of 14 amino acids. Germline V gene lookup returns CDR1 DFQATT and CDR2 SNEGSKA (reference sequence). The ends lost 6 bases at V and 5 bases at J; junction bases unmatched: 11. The CDR3 nucleotides are TGCAGTGCCAACTCCGTCCCTAGCGGGGACGAGCAGTACTTC. It translates to CSANSVPSGDEQYF.

Details on this clonotype: This may be a read error: a much more frequent sequence differs by one nucleotide. The chain joins TRBV29-1 to TRBJ1-1; D ambiguous. Germline V gene data show CDR1 as SQVTM and CDR2 as ANQGSEA. The CDR3 totals 12 residues. CDR3 protein: CGVEPGNTEAFF. For the CDR3, the DNA is TGCGGCGTTGAACCGGGGAACACTGAAGCTTTCTTT.

The chain has TRBV29-1 and TRBJ2-5, with D perhaps TRBD1 (6 bases). The CDR3 length is 11 residues. The germline gives CDR1 SQVTM, CDR2 ANQGSEA. Trimming left V 8 bases short and J 4 bases short, with 11 bases between. DNA for the CDR3: TGCAGCACACAGGGTCGAGAGACCCAGTACTTC. Translating gives CSTQGRETQYF.